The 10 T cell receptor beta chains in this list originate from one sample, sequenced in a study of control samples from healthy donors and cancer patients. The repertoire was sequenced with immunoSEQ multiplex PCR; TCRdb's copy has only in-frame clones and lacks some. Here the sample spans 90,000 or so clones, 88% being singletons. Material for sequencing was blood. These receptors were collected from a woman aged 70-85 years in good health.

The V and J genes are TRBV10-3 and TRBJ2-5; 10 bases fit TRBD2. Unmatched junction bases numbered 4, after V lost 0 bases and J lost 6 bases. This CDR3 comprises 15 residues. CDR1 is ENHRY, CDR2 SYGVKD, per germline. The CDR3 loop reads CAISESVLAGKTQYF. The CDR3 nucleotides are TGTGCCATCAGTGAGTCAGTACTAGCGGGAAAGACCCAGTACTTC.

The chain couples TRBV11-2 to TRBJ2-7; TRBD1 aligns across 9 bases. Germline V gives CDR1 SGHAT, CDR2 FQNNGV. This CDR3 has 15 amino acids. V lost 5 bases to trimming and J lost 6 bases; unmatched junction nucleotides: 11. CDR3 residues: CASSIRDRVALEQYF. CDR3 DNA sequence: TGTGCCAGCAGCATCCGGGACAGGGTGGCCCTCGAGCAGTACTTC.

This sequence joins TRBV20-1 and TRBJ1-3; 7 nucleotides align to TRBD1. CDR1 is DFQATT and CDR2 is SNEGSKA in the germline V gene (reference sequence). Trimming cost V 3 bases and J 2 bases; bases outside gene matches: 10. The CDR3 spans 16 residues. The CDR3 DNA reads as TGCAGTGCTAGTCTGACAGGGTTTTCTACTGGAAACACCATATATTTT. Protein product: CSASLTGFSTGNTIYF.

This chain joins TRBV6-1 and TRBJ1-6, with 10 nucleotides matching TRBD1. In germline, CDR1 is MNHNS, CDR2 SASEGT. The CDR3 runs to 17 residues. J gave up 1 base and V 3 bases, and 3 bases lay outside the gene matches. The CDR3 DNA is TGTGCCAGCAGTGAGGGACAGGGGAGGTCCTATAATTCACCCCTCCACTTT. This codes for CASSEGQGRSYNSPLHF.

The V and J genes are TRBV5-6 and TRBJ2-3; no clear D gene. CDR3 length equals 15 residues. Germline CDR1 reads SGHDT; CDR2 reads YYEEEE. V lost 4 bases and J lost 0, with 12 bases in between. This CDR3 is CASSPVGRSTDTQYF. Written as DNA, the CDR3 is TGTGCCAGCAGCCCCGTAGGGCGGAGCACAGATACGCAGTATTTT. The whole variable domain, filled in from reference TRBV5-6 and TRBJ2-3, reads DAGVTQSPTHLIKTRGQQVTLRCSPKSGHDTVSWYQQALGQGPQFIFQYYEEEERQRGNFPDRFSGHQFPNYSSELNVNALLLGDSALYLCASSPVGRSTDTQYFGPGTRLTVL.

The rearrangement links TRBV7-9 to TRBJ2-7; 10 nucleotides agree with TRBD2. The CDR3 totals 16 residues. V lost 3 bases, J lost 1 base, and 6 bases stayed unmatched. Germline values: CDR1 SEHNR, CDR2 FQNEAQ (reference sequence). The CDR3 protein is CASSLIPSGGSYEQYF. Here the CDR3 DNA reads TGTGCCAGCAGCTTGATCCCTAGCGGGGGTTCCTACGAGCAGTACTTC.

The CDR3 region is CASSIRQSTDTQYF. The CDR3 coding sequence is TGTGCCAGCAGTATCAGACAGAGCACAGATACGCAGTATTTT. This chain joins TRBV2 and TRBJ2-3; D might be TRBD1 (5 bases). The ends were cut back, 5 bases at V and 0 bases at J, with 9 bases in the middle. The CDR3 sequence is 14 residues long. The V gene's germline CDR1 is SNHLY and CDR2 FYNNEI.

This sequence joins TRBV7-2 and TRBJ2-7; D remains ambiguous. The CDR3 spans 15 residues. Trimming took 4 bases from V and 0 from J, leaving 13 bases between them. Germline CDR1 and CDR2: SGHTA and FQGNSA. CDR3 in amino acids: CASSSLVWSSYEQYF. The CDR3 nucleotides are TGTGCCAGCAGCTCGTTAGTCTGGAGCTCCTACGAGCAGTACTTC.

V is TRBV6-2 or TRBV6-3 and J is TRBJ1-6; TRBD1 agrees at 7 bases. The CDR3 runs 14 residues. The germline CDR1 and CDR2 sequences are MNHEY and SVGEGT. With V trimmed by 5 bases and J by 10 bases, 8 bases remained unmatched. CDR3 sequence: CASSPRQGRSPLHF. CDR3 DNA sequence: TGTGCCAGCAGTCCGCGACAGGGAAGGTCACCCCTCCACTTT.

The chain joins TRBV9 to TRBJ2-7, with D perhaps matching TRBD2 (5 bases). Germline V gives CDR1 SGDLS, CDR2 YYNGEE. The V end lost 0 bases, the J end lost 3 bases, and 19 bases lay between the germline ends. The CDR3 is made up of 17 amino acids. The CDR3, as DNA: TGTGCCAGCAGCGTAGGCCTTGAGGCCAAGGGAGACTACGAGCAGTACTTC. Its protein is CASSVGLEAKGDYEQYF.